This passage covers 6 T cell receptor beta chains from one sample sequenced in a study of blood T cell repertoires in COVID-19. TCRdb's copy holds only in-frame clones and misses some; the assay was immunoSEQ multiplex PCR. The sample holds 450,000 to 500,000 clones; less than 90% are singletons and the top ten take under 9.5%. The sequencing input was PBMCs or T cells enriched from blood (not recorded which). These receptor sequences come from a woman aged 60-70 years who had recovered from COVID-19.

The J gene is TRBJ1-1, the V gene TRBV28, with TRBD1 identical over 8 bases. CDR3 length equals 13 residues. The junction had 7 bases not matched to a gene; V was cut back by 6 bases and J by 7 bases. Germline assignment: CDR1 MDHEN and CDR2 SYDVKM. The CDR3 region has the DNA TGTGCCAGCAGACCAGGGGGCAAAAGTGAAGCTTTCTTT. Translating it yields CASRPGGKSEAFF.

This chain connects TRBV15 to TRBJ1-2, with D unclear. CDR1 and CDR2 from the germline V gene are LNHNV and YYDKDF (reference sequence). The CDR3 spans 14 residues. V was pared by 0 bases and J by 1 base, with 6 bases between. CDR3 DNA sequence: TGTGCCACCAGCAGAGATCAATTTAACTATGGCTACACCTTC. Translated, it gives CATSRDQFNYGYTF.

The J gene is TRBJ1-2, the V gene TRBV6-2 or TRBV6-3, with a tentative D call TRBD1 (6 bases). The length of the CDR3 is 15 residues. Germline V gene sequence: CDR1 MNHEY, CDR2 SVGEGT. The V end lost 0 bases, the J end lost 3 bases, and 11 bases lay between the germline ends. The DNA of the CDR3 is TGTGCCAGCAGTTACTCCGGACAGAGCTACTATGGCTACACCTTC. Its protein product is CASSYSGQSYYGYTF.

The chain is built from TRBV5-1 and TRBJ1-1; D might be TRBD1 (5 bases). V was trimmed by 3 bases and J by 3 bases, leaving 21 bases between them. The germline V gene encodes CDR1 SGHRS and CDR2 YFSETQ. This CDR3 contains 17 residues. The CDR3 region is CASSSGGGEGLYTEAFF. The CDR3 DNA follows: TGCGCCAGCAGCTCTGGTGGAGGGGAGGGCCTGTACACTGAAGCTTTCTTT.

Only one count was recorded for this clone. The V call is TRBV7-9, the J call TRBJ1-1; D is possibly TRBD1 (5 bases). CDR1 and CDR2 from the germline V gene are SEHNR and FQNEAQ (reference sequence). Trimming removed 2 bases from V and 5 bases from J, with 12 bases in between. The CDR3 length is 14 residues. The CDR3 DNA reads as TGTGCCAGCAGCTTACAGGGCCCCGTGACTGAAGCTTTCTTT. Translated: CASSLQGPVTEAFF.

This clone was seen just once. The J gene is TRBJ2-7, the V gene TRBV27; the D gene is possibly TRBD2 (6 bases). There are 13 residues in the CDR3. V was shortened by 4 bases and J by 7 bases, with 14 bases between the two germline ends. Germline CDR1 reads MNHEY; CDR2 reads SMNVEV (reference sequence). The CDR3, as DNA: TGTGCCAGCAGTTGGAGGGGAGGAGGTGAGCAGTACGTC. The encoded protein is CASSWRGGGEQYV.